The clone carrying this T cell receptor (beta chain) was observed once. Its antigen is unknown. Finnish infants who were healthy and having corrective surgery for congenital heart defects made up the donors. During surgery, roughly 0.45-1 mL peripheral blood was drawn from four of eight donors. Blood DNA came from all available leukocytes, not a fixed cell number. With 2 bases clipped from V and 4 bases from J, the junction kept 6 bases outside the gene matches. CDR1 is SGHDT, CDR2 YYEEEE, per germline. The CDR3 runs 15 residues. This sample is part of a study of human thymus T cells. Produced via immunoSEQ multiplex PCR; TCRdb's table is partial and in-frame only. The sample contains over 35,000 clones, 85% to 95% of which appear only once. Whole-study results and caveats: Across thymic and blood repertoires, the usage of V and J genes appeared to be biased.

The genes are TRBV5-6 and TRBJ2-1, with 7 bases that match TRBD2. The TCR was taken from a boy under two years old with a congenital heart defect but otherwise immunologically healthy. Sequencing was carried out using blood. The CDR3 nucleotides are TGTGCCAGCAGCTTCCGGGGGGTCCGGTACAATGAGCAGTTCTTC. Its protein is CASSFRGVRYNEQFF.